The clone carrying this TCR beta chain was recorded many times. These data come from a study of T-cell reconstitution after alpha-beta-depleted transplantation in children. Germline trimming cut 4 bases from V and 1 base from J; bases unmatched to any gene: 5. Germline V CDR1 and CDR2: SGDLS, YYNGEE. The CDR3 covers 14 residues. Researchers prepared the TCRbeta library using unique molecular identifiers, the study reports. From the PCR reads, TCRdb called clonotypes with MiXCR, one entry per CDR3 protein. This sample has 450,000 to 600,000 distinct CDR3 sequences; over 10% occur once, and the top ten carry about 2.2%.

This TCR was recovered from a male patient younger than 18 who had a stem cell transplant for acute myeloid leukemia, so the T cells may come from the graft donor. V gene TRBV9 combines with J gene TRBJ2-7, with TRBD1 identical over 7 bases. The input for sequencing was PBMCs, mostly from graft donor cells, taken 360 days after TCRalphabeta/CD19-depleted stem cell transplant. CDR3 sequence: CASSPGGSSYEQYF. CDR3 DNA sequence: TGTGCCAGCAGCCCAGGGGGTTCGTCCTACGAGCAGTACTTC.